Detailed here is one TCR beta chain. The donors were members of the validation cohort, which comprised 100 to 150 subjects and was separate from the first cohort of several hundred subjects. The source of the sample is a study of cytomegalovirus exposure and HLA in healthy donors. Trimming removed 0 bases from V and 15 bases from J; junction bases left unmatched: 11. Germline lookup yields CDR1 SGHRS and CDR2 YFSETQ. This CDR3 spans 16 amino acids. Profiled with immunoSEQ multiplex PCR; TCRdb holds only in-frame clones, not every one. The data hold 90,000 to 150,000 clones, with more than 70% observed a single time.

What was sequenced was PBMCs. This clonotype originated in a young man in good health and CMV-seronegative. This chain joins TRBV5-1 and TRBJ2-1, with TRBD2 matching over 14 bases. Here the CDR3 reads CASSLAGTSGSRWLFF. The CDR3 DNA is TGCGCCAGCAGCTTGGCCGGGACTAGCGGGAGTAGGTGGCTGTTCTTC.